A single sample gave rise to the 4 T cell receptor beta chains below, sequenced in a study of cytomegalovirus exposure and HLA in healthy donors. The PCR was carried out with 60 Vbeta primers and 13 Jbeta primers. Some clones are missing from TCRdb's copy, which holds only in-frame ones; the method was immunoSEQ multiplex PCR. This table has 150,000 to 200,000 clones, about 79% appearing once. What was sequenced was PBMCs. The receptors come from a boy aged 2 to 10 in good health and CMV-seronegative.

CDR3: CASSRGLAGNTDTQYF. The CDR3 DNA reads TGTGCCAGCAGCCGCGGACTAGCGGGGAACACAGATACGCAGTATTTT. V is TRBV2 and J is TRBJ2-3, with TRBD2 identical over 12 bases. The trim removed 6 bases at V and 2 bases at J, leaving 6 bases unmatched. CDR3 length: 16 amino acids. The germline V gene has CDR1 SNHLY and CDR2 FYNNEI.

This sequence joins TRBV18 and TRBJ2-7, with TRBD1 as a possible D gene (6 bases). Germline assignment: CDR1 KGHSH and CDR2 LQKENI. The CDR3 is 15 amino acids. V was shortened by 6 bases and J by 1 base, with 16 bases between the two germline ends. The chain's CDR3 is CASSPAQGSSYEQYF. The CDR3 DNA reads as TGTGCCAGCTCCCCGGCGCAGGGGAGTTCCTACGAGCAGTACTTC.

This clone was recorded only once. The genes are TRBV9 and TRBJ2-1, with 8 bases aligning to TRBD2. V shed 1 base and J 12 bases; nucleotides not matched to a gene: 9. This CDR3 comprises 14 residues. Germline V gene lookup returns CDR1 SGDLS and CDR2 YYNGEE. The CDR3, as DNA: TGTGCCAGCAGCGTACGTAGCGGGGAGGGGGGGCAGTTCTTC. Amino acids: CASSVRSGEGGQFF.

This chain uses TRBV27 with TRBJ2-1; 8 bases are shared with TRBD1. The CDR3 loop spans 14 amino acids. J lost 9 bases, V lost 5 bases, and 9 bases had no gene match. Per germline, CDR1 MNHEY and CDR2 SMNVEV (reference sequence). The DNA for the CDR3 is TGTGCCAGCAGTACCGGACAGGGTACCCCTGAGCAGTTCTTC. Its translation is CASSTGQGTPEQFF.